This is a list of T cell receptor beta chains from one sample in a study of blood T cell repertoires in COVID-19. Libraries were prepared by immunoSEQ multiplex PCR; TCRdb keeps only in-frame clonotypes and omits some of them. The sample records around 150,000 clones, 75% to 85% being singletons. The sample comprised peripheral blood. Source of these receptors: a man aged 55 to 69 with acute or convalescent COVID-19. The conserved cysteine and the conserved F or W are not part of the CDR3 here.

V	length	J	CDR3
TRBV11-2	11	TRBJ2-5	ASSLGGGETQY
TRBV7-8	10	TRBJ2-3	ASSPASGTQY
TRBV30	10	TRBJ2-2	ARSRGTGELF
TRBV11-2	15	TRBJ2-3	ASSPAGSGRFTDTQY
TRBV27	12	TRBJ2-5	ASSSQGGEETQY
TRBV11-3	14	TRBJ2-7	ASSLTSGFPEYEQY
TRBV5-1	11	TRBJ2-1	ASSGGQAVEQF
TRBV5-1	13	TRBJ2-5	ASSLGTSGSETQY
TRBV10-1	14	TRBJ1-6	ASSGRGLGNNSPLH
TRBV4-1	15	TRBJ2-1	ASSQGRASGGYNEQF
TRBV10-3	15	TRBJ2-6	AISGRMGGGGANVLT